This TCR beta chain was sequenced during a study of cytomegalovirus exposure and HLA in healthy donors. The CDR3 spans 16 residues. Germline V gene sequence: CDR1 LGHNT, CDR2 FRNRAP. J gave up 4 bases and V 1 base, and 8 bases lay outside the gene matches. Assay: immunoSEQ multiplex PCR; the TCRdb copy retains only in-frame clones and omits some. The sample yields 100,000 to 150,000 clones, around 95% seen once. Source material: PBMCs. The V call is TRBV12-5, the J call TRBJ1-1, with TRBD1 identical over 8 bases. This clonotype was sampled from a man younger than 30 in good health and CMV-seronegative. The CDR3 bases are TGTGCTAGTGGTTTGGGGACAGGGTCGAGTGTCACTGAAGCTTTCTTT. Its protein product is CASGLGTGSSVTEAFF.